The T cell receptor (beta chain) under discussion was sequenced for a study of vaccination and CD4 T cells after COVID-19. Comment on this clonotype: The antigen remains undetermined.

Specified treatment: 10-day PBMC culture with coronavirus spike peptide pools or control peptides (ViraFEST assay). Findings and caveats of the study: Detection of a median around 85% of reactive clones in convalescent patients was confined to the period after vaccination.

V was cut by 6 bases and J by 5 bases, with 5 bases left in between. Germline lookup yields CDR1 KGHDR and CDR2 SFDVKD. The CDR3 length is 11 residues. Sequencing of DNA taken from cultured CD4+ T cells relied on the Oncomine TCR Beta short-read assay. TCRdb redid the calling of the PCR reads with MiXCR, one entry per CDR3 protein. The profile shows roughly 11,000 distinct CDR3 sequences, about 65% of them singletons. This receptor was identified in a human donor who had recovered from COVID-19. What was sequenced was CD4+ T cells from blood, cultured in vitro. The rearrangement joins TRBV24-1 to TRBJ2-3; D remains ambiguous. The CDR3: CATSLGDTQYF. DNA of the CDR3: TGTGCCACCAGTCTAGGAGATACGCAGTATTTT.